Listed below are T cell receptor beta chains from one sample, sequenced in a study of OX40 agonist ivuxolimab in advanced cancers. Only in-frame clones appear in the TCRdb table, and some are missing; sequencing was by immunoSEQ multiplex PCR. The sample records fewer than 85,000 clones, roughly 91% being singletons. The material was CD4+ or CD8+ T cells sorted from blood, obtained in a trial of the OX40 agonist ivuxolimab. Every receptor here comes from an adult with an advanced solid tumor such as melanoma, head and neck, liver or kidney cancer. The CDR3 runs from the conserved cysteine through the conserved F or W. D genes are given only for firm matches. Clone sizes are given selectively: once, few, many, or a class where the clone is expanded.

DNA,CDR3,J,size,V,D
TGCGCCAGCAGCCCGGGGACAGGGGCTGGAAACACCATATATTTT,CASSPGTGAGNTIYF,TRBJ1-3,.,TRBV5-1,TRBD1
TGTGCCAGCAGAACCCGGACAGGAGCGAACACTGAAGCTTTCTTT,CASRTRTGANTEAFF,TRBJ1-1,.,TRBV6-4,TRBD1
TGTGCCAGCATCAAAGGTCCCCGCTCTGGGGCCAACGTCCTGACTTTC,CASIKGPRSGANVLTF,TRBJ2-6,.,TRBV2,.
TGCGCCAGCAGCCAAGATCGGGCAGGCGTCTACGAGCAGTACTTC,CASSQDRAGVYEQYF,TRBJ2-7,.,TRBV4-3,.
TGTGCCAGCAGCCGGGACAGACAAGAGACCCAGTACTTC,CASSRDRQETQYF,TRBJ2-5,.,TRBV5-4,TRBD1
TGTGCTAGTGGTGCCCGGGACAGGGTGAACACCGGGGAGCTGTTTTTT,CASGARDRVNTGELFF,TRBJ2-2,.,TRBV12-5,TRBD1
TGTGCCAGCAGCCGCGGGGTGGTGGCGGGAGGGCCAGATACGCAGTATTTT,CASSRGVVAGGPDTQYF,TRBJ2-3,.,TRBV7-3,TRBD2
TGTGCCAGCAGCCAAGATCACCGGACGGGCTACACCTTC,CASSQDHRTGYTF,TRBJ1-2,.,TRBV4-2,.
TGTGCCAGCAGTGCCAGTAGGTATACGCAGTATTTT,CASSASRYTQYF,TRBJ2-3,.,TRBV28,.
TGTGCCAGTAGTGTCGATCTTACTAGCAGCCCCTTCAATGAGCAGTTCTTC,CASSVDLTSSPFNEQFF,TRBJ2-1,.,TRBV19,.
TGCGCCAGCAGCGGACTAGCGGGTGAGCAGTTCTTC,CASSGLAGEQFF,TRBJ2-1,once,TRBV5-1,TRBD2
TGTGCCAGCAGTCCGCGACTCAAACTAAACCCGACCCAGTACTTC,CASSPRLKLNPTQYF,TRBJ2-5,.,TRBV27,.
TGTGCCTGGAGGAATGGAAACACCATATATTTT,CAWRNGNTIYF,TRBJ1-3,.,TRBV30,.
TGTGCCAGCAGCTCCTTACAGGGATTTCAGCCCCAGCATTTT,CASSSLQGFQPQHF,TRBJ1-5,once,TRBV5-6,.
TGTGCCAGCAGTTTAGGTGGGGGGAGCACAGATACGCAGTATTTT,CASSLGGGSTDTQYF,TRBJ2-3,.,TRBV28,.
TGTGCCAGCAGCACCGTGACAGGGGCTGGCACAGATACGCAGTATTTT,CASSTVTGAGTDTQYF,TRBJ2-3,.,TRBV5-5,TRBD1
TGTGCCAGCAGCACAGGGGGCTATGGCTACACCTTC,CASSTGGYGYTF,TRBJ1-2,.,TRBV2,TRBD1
TGTGCTAGTGGTTTGGTAATCGGGGAGACCCAGTACTTC,CASGLVIGETQYF,TRBJ2-5,.,TRBV12-5,.
TGCGCCAGCACCCCAGCGGGCGGGAGGGATGTTGGCTACAATGAGCAGTTCTTC,CASTPAGGRDVGYNEQFF,TRBJ2-1,.,TRBV10-1,TRBD2
TGTGCCAGCAGCTCCCACTCCTACGAGCAGTACTTC,CASSSHSYEQYF,TRBJ2-7,.,TRBV5-6,.
TGTGCCAGCAGCGCGCCCATTGGACAGGGACTCGCCCTCTGCGAGCAGTACTTC,CASSAPIGQGLALCEQYF,TRBJ2-7,.,TRBV21-1,.
TGTGCCAGTAGTTTGGGGGTCACAAACAATGAGCAGTTCTTC,CASSLGVTNNEQFF,TRBJ2-1,.,TRBV19,.
TGTGCCAGCAGCTCGGGGGCAGACAATCAGCCCCAGCATTTT,CASSSGADNQPQHF,TRBJ1-5,.,TRBV5-5,.
TGTGCCTGGGCCACTTTGGGACAGGGCAGTGAGCAGTTCTTC,CAWATLGQGSEQFF,TRBJ2-1,.,TRBV30,TRBD1
TGTGCCAGCAAAGGACAGGGGCTCTCCTACGAGCAGTACTTC,CASKGQGLSYEQYF,TRBJ2-7,.,TRBV5-6,TRBD1
TGTGCCAGCAGCTTAAAGTTGCGGGGAAGCACAGATACGCAGTATTTT,CASSLKLRGSTDTQYF,TRBJ2-3,.,TRBV5-4,.
TGCAGCGTTGAAGGACAGGGGGTCTTAGGTGAGCAGTTCTTC,CSVEGQGVLGEQFF,TRBJ2-1,.,TRBV29-1,TRBD1
TGTGCCAGCATGGGGGTCAACTCTGGAAACACCATATATTTT,CASMGVNSGNTIYF,TRBJ1-3,.,TRBV6-5,.
TGTGCCAGCAGTTACAGCGGGGGCTGGGAGACCCAGTACTTC,CASSYSGGWETQYF,TRBJ2-5,few,TRBV6-5,TRBD2
TGTGCCAGCAGCCATCCTACCGGGGGAACCACCTACAATGAGCAGTTCTTC,CASSHPTGGTTYNEQFF,TRBJ2-1,once,TRBV4-2,.
TGTGCCAGCAGATCCGGGACGGGAAAAAACATTCAGTACTTC,CASRSGTGKNIQYF,TRBJ2-4,.,TRBV28,.
TGTGCCAGCAGCTTAAGTCAAGGCCGCATTTCTGAAGCTTTCTTT,CASSLSQGRISEAFF,TRBJ1-1,.,TRBV7-8,.
TGTGCCATCAGCGGCCGGACGGAGAATCAGCCCCAGCATTTT,CAISGRTENQPQHF,TRBJ1-5,.,TRBV10-3,.
TGTGCCAGCAGCTTAAGGGGAGGTGCCACTGAAGCTTTCTTT,CASSLRGGATEAFF,TRBJ1-1,.,TRBV11-1,.
TGTGCCAGCAGTGGGACAGCCCCACTCTCCTACGAGCAGTACTTC,CASSGTAPLSYEQYF,TRBJ2-7,.,TRBV6-1,.
TGTGCCAGCAGTTATAGGCAGGGCTATGGCTACACCTTC,CASSYRQGYGYTF,TRBJ1-2,few,TRBV6-5,.
TGCGCCAGCAGCCAAGAAGGGACCTACTACAATGAGCAGTTCTTC,CASSQEGTYYNEQFF,TRBJ2-1,.,TRBV4-3,.
TGTGCCAGCGGGAGGGAGGGCACCGGGGAGCTGTTTTTT,CASGREGTGELFF,TRBJ2-2,.,TRBV5-4,TRBD2
TGTGCCAGCAGCTTGGAGTTAGGTAATCAGCCCCAGCATTTT,CASSLELGNQPQHF,TRBJ1-5,.,TRBV5-6,.
TGTGCCAGCGATATAAAGGGGGGCGAGCAGTACTTC,CASDIKGGEQYF,TRBJ2-7,.,TRBV6-1,.
TGTGCCAGCCACACTGCAAACACTGAAGCTTTCTTT,CASHTANTEAFF,TRBJ1-1,once,TRBV19,.
TGTGCCAGCAGTGAGAGGGAGAACACTGAAGCTTTCTTT,CASSERENTEAFF,TRBJ1-1,.,TRBV6-4,.
TGTGCCAGCAGCCCCCACAGGGGGCAATACGAGCAGTACTTC,CASSPHRGQYEQYF,TRBJ2-7,.,TRBV7-3,TRBD1
TGTGCCAGCAGTTTACCGGGGGGTGGTGGCTACACCTTC,CASSLPGGGGYTF,TRBJ1-2,.,TRBV28,.
TGTGCCAGCAGCGTAGATGGACAGGGGATGATGGGGCAGTACTTC,CASSVDGQGMMGQYF,TRBJ2-7,.,TRBV9,TRBD1
TGTGCCAGCGGGACAGCCTCTGGAAACACCATATATTTT,CASGTASGNTIYF,TRBJ1-3,.,TRBV7-3,TRBD1
TGTGCCAGCAGACGGGACAGCAATCAGCCCCAGCATTTT,CASRRDSNQPQHF,TRBJ1-5,few,TRBV28,.
TGCGCCAGCACCCAAACCGGGACAGACCCCTACGAGCAGTACTTC,CASTQTGTDPYEQYF,TRBJ2-7,.,TRBV5-1,TRBD1